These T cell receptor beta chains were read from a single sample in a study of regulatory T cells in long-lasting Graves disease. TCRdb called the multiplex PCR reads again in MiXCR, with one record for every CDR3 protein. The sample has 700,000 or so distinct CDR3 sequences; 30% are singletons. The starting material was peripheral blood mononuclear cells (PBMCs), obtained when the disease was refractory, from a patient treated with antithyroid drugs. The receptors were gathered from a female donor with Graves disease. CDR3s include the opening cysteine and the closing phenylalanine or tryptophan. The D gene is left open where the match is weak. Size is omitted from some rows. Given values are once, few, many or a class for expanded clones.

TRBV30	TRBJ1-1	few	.	CAWTLGPNTEAFF	TGTGCCTGGACCCTGGGACCTAACACTGAAGCTTTCTTT
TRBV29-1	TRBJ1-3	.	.	CSVAGGGSSGNTIYF	TGCAGCGTCGCGGGGGGGGGATCCTCTGGAAACACCATATATTTT
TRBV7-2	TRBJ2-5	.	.	CASSTPGQGWETQYF	TGTGCCAGCAGCACCCCGGGCCAGGGTTGGGAGACCCAGTACTTC
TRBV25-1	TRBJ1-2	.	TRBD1	CASSEYGGQGKGYTF	TGTGCCAGCAGTGAATATGGGGGACAGGGGAAAGGCTACACCTTC
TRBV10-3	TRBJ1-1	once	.	CATRYPRSEAFF	TGTGCCACCCGGTACCCGCGAAGTGAAGCTTTCTTT
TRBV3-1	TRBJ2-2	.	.	CASSVAASTGELFF	TGTGCCAGCTCTGTAGCGGCCTCCACCGGGGAGCTGTTTTTT
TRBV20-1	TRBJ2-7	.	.	CSANSAASYEQYF	TGCAGTGCTAATTCAGCGGCTTCCTACGAGCAGTACTTC
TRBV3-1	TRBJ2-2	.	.	CASSRAGYTGELFF	TGTGCCAGCAGCCGGGCGGGCTACACCGGGGAGCTGTTTTTT
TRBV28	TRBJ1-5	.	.	CASRSGTLSNQPQHF	TGTGCCAGCAGATCCGGGACCCTTAGCAATCAGCCCCAGCATTTT
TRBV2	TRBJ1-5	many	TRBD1	CASRLRTGLNQPQHF	TGTGCCAGCAGATTAAGGACAGGGCTTAATCAGCCCCAGCATTTT
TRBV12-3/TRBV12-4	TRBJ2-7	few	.	CASSFHPAEQYF	TGTGCCAGCAGTTTTCACCCCGCCGAGCAGTACTTC
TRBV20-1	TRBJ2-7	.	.	CSARDNGAGRTYEQYF	TGCAGTGCTAGAGATAACGGGGCGGGGAGAACCTACGAGCAGTACTTC
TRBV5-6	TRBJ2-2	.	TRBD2	CASSLELAGEVYTGELFF	TGTGCCAGCAGCTTGGAGCTAGCGGGAGAAGTTTACACCGGGGAGCTGTTTTTT
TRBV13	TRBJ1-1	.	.	CASSLGGPSIAEAFF	TGTGCCAGCAGCTTAGGCGGCCCCAGTATCGCTGAAGCTTTCTTT
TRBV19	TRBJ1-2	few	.	CASTEQREYGYTF	TGTGCCAGTACCGAACAGAGAGAATATGGCTACACCTTC
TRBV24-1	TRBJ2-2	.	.	CATSDDRHTGELFF	TGTGCCACCAGTGACGACAGGCACACCGGGGAGCTGTTTTTT
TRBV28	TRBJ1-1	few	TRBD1	CASSMTGGWTEAFF	TGTGCCAGCAGTATGACAGGGGGTTGGACTGAAGCTTTCTTT
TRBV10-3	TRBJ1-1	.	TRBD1	CAISDRQGGNTEAFF	TGTGCCATCAGTGACCGACAGGGAGGGAACACTGAAGCTTTCTTT
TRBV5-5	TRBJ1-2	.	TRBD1	CASSVTGRGGYTF	TGTGCCAGCAGCGTGACAGGGAGAGGTGGCTACACCTTC
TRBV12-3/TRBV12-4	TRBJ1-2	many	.	CASTPPPGKGYTF	TGTGCCAGCACCCCACCCCCAGGGAAAGGCTACACCTTC
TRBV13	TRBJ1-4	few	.	CASSSRGRNEKLFF	TGTGCCAGCAGCTCCCGGGGCCGAAATGAAAAACTGTTTTTT
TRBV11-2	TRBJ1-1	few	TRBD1	CASSDGRGRSDTEAFF	TGTGCCAGCAGCGACGGCAGGGGGCGATCGGACACTGAAGCTTTCTTT
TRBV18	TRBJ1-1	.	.	CASSPDLYTEAFF	TGTGCCAGCTCACCAGATCTTTACACTGAAGCTTTCTTT
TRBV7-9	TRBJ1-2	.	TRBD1	CASSFHKPWTGSRQGYGYTF	TGTGCCAGCAGCTTCCATAAGCCGTGGACAGGGTCCCGACAAGGCTATGGCTACACCTTC
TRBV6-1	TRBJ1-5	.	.	CASTPRDGNQPQHF	TGTGCCAGCACCCCAAGGGACGGCAATCAGCCCCAGCATTTT
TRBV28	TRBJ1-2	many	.	CASSFLRGYGYTF	TGTGCCAGCAGTTTTCTAAGAGGCTATGGCTACACCTTC
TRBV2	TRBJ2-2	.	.	CASSERGNTGELFF	TGTGCCAGCAGTGAACGGGGGAACACCGGGGAGCTGTTTTTT
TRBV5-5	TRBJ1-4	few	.	CASSLAQGVHEKLFF	TGTGCCAGCAGCTTGGCACAGGGTGTACATGAAAAACTGTTTTTT
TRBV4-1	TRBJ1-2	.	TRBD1	CASSLGTGGSLYGYTF	TGCGCCAGCAGCCTCGGGACAGGGGGTAGCCTTTATGGCTACACCTTC